The clone carrying this T cell receptor (beta chain) was found a few times. Its antigen is as yet unknown. V gave up 7 bases and J gave up 8 bases, with 14 bases separating them. The length of the CDR3 is 12 residues. MiXCR, applied by TCRdb to the 5' RACE reads, yields one record per CDR3 protein. The sample lists approximately 130,000 distinct CDR3 sequences, 9.5% to 12% occurring once. The sample originates from a study of CD8 T cells in ankylosing spondylitis. The study's findings and limits: Earlier authors reported some of these motif variants in reactive arthritis synovial fluid and blood. A motif in TCR beta, a set of 8 or 9 highly homologous variants, appeared characteristic of ankylosing spondylitis blood.

The receptor comes from a female donor with ankylosing spondylitis or in good health (not recorded which). The V and J genes are TRBV12-3 or TRBV12-4 and TRBJ1-2; D possibly corresponds to TRBD1 (5 bases). The sample taken for sequencing was blood, either unsorted or a sorted T cell fraction (not recorded which). The DNA of the CDR3 is TGTGCCAGCACTGGGGGGTTTTACGGCTACACCTTC. Translating it yields CASTGGFYGYTF.